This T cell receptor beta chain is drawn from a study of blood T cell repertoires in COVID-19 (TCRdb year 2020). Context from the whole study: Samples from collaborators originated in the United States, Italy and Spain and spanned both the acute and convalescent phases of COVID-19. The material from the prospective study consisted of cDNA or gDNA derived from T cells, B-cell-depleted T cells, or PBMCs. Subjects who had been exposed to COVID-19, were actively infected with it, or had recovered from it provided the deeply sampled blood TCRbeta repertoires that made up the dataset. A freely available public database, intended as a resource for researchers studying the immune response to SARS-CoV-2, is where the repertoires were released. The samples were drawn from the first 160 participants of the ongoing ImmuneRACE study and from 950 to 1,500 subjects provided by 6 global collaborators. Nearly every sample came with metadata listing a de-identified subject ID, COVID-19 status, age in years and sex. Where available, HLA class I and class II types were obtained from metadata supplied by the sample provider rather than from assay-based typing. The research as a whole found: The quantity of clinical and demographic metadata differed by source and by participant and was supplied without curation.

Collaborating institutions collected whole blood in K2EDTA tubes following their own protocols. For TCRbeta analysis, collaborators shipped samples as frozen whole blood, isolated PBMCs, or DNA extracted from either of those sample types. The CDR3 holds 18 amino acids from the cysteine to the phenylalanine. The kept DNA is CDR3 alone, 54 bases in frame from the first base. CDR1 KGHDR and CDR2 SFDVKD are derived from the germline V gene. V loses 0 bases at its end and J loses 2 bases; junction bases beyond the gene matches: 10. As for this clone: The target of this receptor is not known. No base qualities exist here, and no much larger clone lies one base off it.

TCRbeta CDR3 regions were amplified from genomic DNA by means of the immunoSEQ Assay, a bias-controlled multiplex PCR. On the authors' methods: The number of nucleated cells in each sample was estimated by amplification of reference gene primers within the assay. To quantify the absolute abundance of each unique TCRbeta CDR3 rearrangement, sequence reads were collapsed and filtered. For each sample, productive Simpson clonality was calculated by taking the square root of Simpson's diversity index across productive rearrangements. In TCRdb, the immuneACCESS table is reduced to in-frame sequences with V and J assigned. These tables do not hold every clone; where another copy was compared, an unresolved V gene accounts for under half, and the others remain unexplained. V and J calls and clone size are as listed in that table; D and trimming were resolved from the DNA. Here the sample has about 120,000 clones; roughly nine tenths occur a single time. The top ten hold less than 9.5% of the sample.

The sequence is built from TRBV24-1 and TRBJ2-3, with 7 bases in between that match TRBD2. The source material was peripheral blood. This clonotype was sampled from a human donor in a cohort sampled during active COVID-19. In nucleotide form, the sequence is TGTGCCACCAGTGATTTGTCGGGTGGGACTACTCTCACAGATACGCAGTATTTT. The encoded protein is CATSDLSGGTTLTDTQYF.